The 23 T cell receptor beta chains reported below all come from one sample, sequenced in a study of blood T cell repertoires in COVID-19. Sequenced by immunoSEQ multiplex PCR; TCRdb stores in-frame clones only, minus some. The data contain 220,000 or so clones, about 81% of them singletons. Input material: peripheral blood. All receptors derive from a woman aged 80 or over with COVID-19, enrolled during active disease.

The rearrangement uses TRBV28 and TRBJ2-4; TRBD1 matches 7 bases. This CDR3 has 15 amino acids. CDR1 and CDR2 (germline): MDHEN, SYDVKM. V shed 7 bases, J shed 5 bases, and the junction held 11 bases outside the gene matches. In DNA form, the CDR3 reads TGTGCCAGCACCGTAGGTGGGACAGTCGAAAACATTCAGTACTTC. It translates to CASTVGGTVENIQYF.

This chain connects TRBV6-5 to TRBJ2-1; 13 positions match TRBD2. CDR1 and CDR2 from the germline V gene are MNHEY and SVGAGI. This CDR3 is built from 15 residues. V shed 5 bases, J shed 7 bases, and the junction held 5 bases outside the gene matches. Here the CDR3 DNA reads TGTGCCAGCAGTCCTGGGACTAGCGGGGCGAATGAGCAGTTCTTC. This encodes CASSPGTSGANEQFF.

This clone showed up many times. J is TRBJ2-3 and V is TRBV4-1; 8 bases align to TRBD2. CDR1 and CDR2 from the germline V gene are MGHRA and YSYEKL. V lost 0 bases, J lost 0 bases, and 11 bases stayed unmatched. The CDR3 is 19 amino acids. Here the CDR3 reads CASSQDPYRGGLSTDTQYF. In nucleotides, the CDR3 is TGCGCCAGCAGCCAAGATCCATACCGGGGGGGGCTTAGCACAGATACGCAGTATTTT.

This clone was observed a single time. The CDR3 DNA reads TGTGCCAGCAGCGTAGTCCCCGGACAGTCTTCACCCCTCCACTTT. Its translation: CASSVVPGQSSPLHF. The chain is built from TRBV9 and TRBJ1-6; tentatively, D is TRBD1 (6 bases). The CDR3 runs 15 residues. From germline, CDR1 is SGDLS and CDR2 YYNGEE. V was shortened by 0 bases and J by 9 bases, with 13 bases between the two germline ends. Based on the CDR3 plus reference TRBV9 and TRBJ1-6, the full variable domain is DSGVTQTPKHLITATGQRVTLRCSPRSGDLSVYWYQQSLDQGLQFLIQYYNGEERAKGNILERFSAQQFPDLHSELNLSSLELGDSALYFCASSVVPGQSSPLHFGNGTRLTVT.

The V gene is TRBV2, the J gene TRBJ2-3, with D unresolved. Germline V gene sequence: CDR1 SNHLY, CDR2 FYNNEI. V dropped 6 bases and J dropped 1 base, with 11 bases sitting between them. The CDR3 covers 14 residues. Here the CDR3 DNA reads TGTGCCAGCAGGAGGAACGCCCGCACAGATACGCAGTATTTT. This codes for CASRRNARTDTQYF.

Comment on this clone: A read error may account for a junction end that differs from germline. V is TRBV27 and J is TRBJ2-1, with 8 bases identical to TRBD2. CDR1 and CDR2 (germline): MNHEY, SMNVEV (reference sequence). The CDR3 has 12 amino acids. Here the CDR3 reads CASSLFSGGIIF. The CDR3 bases are TGTGCCAGCAGTTTATTCAGCGGGGGTATAATCTTC.

The chain links TRBV3-1 (or the pseudogene TRBV3-2) to TRBJ2-2; TRBD1 matches 10 bases. Germline-derived CDR1 and CDR2 are LGHDT and YNNKEL (reference sequence). This CDR3 is 14 amino acids long. The trim removed 5 bases at V and 7 bases at J, leaving 4 bases unmatched. In DNA form, the CDR3 reads TGTGCCAGCAGCGGGACAGGGGCCCTCGGGGAGCTGTTTTTT. Translated, it gives CASSGTGALGELFF.

The rearrangement joins TRBV5-1 to TRBJ2-2; the match to TRBD2 covers 7 bases. The CDR3 is 15 amino acids. V trimming: 3 bases; J trimming: 4 bases; junction bases outside the gene matches: 6. Germline V gene lookup returns CDR1 SGHRS and CDR2 YFSETQ. In nucleotides, the CDR3 is TGCGCCAGCAGCTCGAGGCCGGGGGGCACCGGGGAGCTGTTTTTT. It is translated as CASSSRPGGTGELFF.

The chain carries TRBV2 and TRBJ2-5; possibly TRBD2 for D (6 bases). The CDR3 has 14 amino acids. Trimming left V 3 bases short and J 9 bases short, with 17 bases between. Germline V lookup: CDR1 SNHLY, CDR2 FYNNEI. The CDR3 reads CASSEGGLRGSQYF. The CDR3 nucleotides are TGTGCCAGCAGTGAGGGAGGACTAAGAGGGTCCCAGTACTTC.

This clone was picked up one time. This chain links TRBV4-1 with TRBJ2-3, with TRBD1 matching over 7 bases. V lost 5 bases to trimming and J lost 2 bases; unmatched junction nucleotides: 4. This CDR3 region has 14 residues. Germline V lookup: CDR1 MGHRA, CDR2 YSYEKL. The CDR3 coding sequence is TGCGCCAGCAGCTTGGGACAGACCACAGATACGCAGTATTTT. Its protein product is CASSLGQTTDTQYF.

V is TRBV7-9 and J is TRBJ2-2, with D unclear. The germline V gene has CDR1 SEHNR and CDR2 FQNEAQ (reference sequence). Trimming cost V 6 bases and J 3 bases, with 5 bases left between them. This CDR3 comprises 12 residues. CDR3 sequence (DNA): TGTGCCAGCAGGCAGGACACCGGGGAGCTGTTTTTT. Translated: CASRQDTGELFF. Combining the CDR3 with reference TRBV7-9 and TRBJ2-2 gives the whole variable domain DTGVSQNPRHKITKRGQNVTFRCDPISEHNRLYWYRQTLGQGPEFLTYFQNEAQLEKSRLLSDRFSAERPKGSFSTLEIQRTEQGDSAMYLCASRQDTGELFFGEGSRLTVL.

The gene calls are TRBV7-2 and TRBJ1-1; 7 bases are shared with TRBD1. The CDR3 consists of 13 residues. Trimming took 4 bases from V and 8 from J; bases not matched to a gene: 7. The germline V gene encodes CDR1 SGHTA and CDR2 FQGNSA. The CDR3 nucleotides are TGTGCCAGCAGCTATAGACAGGGCCGAGAAGCTTTCTTT. This encodes CASSYRQGREAFF.

The chain employs TRBV9 and TRBJ2-5; 7 bases fit TRBD2. The end of the DNA is better explained by TRBJ2-7, so the J call may be wrong. CDR1 and CDR2 (germline): SGDLS, YYNGEE. This CDR3 comprises 16 residues. CDR3 loop: CASSVEAGAYTYEQYF. The CDR3 DNA follows: TGTGCCAGCAGCGTAGAGGCGGGAGCTTATACCTACGAGCAGTACTTC.

J is TRBJ1-1 and V is TRBV6-6; a weak D match, TRBD1 (6 bases). Germline lookup yields CDR1 MNHNY and CDR2 SVGAGI (reference sequence). Trimming removed 0 bases from V and 1 base from J, with 12 bases in between. The length of the CDR3 is 16 residues. The CDR3 here is CASSYSRQGRNTEAFF. In nucleotides, the CDR3 is TGTGCCAGCAGTTACTCGAGGCAGGGGAGGAACACTGAAGCTTTCTTT.

V is TRBV6-2 or TRBV6-3 and J is TRBJ1-5, with D perhaps TRBD1 (5 bases). Germline lookup yields CDR1 MNHEY and CDR2 SVGEGT. Trimming removed 5 bases at V and 2 bases at J, with 13 bases between. CDR3 length: 15 residues. CDR3: CASSLPGGGNQPQHF. The DNA for the CDR3 is TGTGCCAGCAGTCTGCCGGGGGGGGGCAATCAGCCCCAGCATTTT.

Note on this clone: The sample contains more than one DNA sequence encoding this CDR3. The chain links TRBV28 to TRBJ2-2; no clear D. The CDR3 is 12 amino acids. V was clipped by 2 bases and J by 4 bases, with 2 bases between them. The V gene's germline CDR1 is MDHEN and CDR2 SYDVKM. The CDR3, as DNA: TGTGCCAGCAGTTTACTCACCGGGGAGCTGTTTTTT. Protein sequence: CASSLLTGELFF.

J is TRBJ1-1 and V is TRBV11-2; TRBD1 matches 8 bases. CDR1 is SGHAT, CDR2 FQNNGV, per germline. The CDR3 is 16 residues long. The J segment lost 4 bases and the V segment lost 5 bases, leaving 12 bases of the junction unmatched. CDR3 in amino acids: CASSHITGQAGTEAFF. The CDR3 nucleotides read TGTGCCAGCAGCCATATTACGGGACAGGCGGGCACTGAAGCTTTCTTT.

This clone appeared a few times. This chain links TRBV13 with TRBJ2-7; 8 bases line up with TRBD2. Germline V gives CDR1 PRHDT, CDR2 FYEKMQ (reference sequence). Unmatched junction bases numbered 9, after V lost 2 bases and J lost 6 bases. The CDR3 has 15 amino acids. The chain's CDR3 is CASSLNPGGLGEQYF. The CDR3 region has the DNA TGTGCCAGCAGCTTAAATCCGGGGGGGCTTGGCGAGCAGTACTTC.

This clone occurred a few times. The chain combines TRBV2 with TRBJ2-1, with 14 positions matching TRBD2. This CDR3 contains 18 residues. The J segment lost 7 bases and the V segment lost 6 bases, leaving 14 bases of the junction unmatched. CDR1 and CDR2 from the germline V gene are SNHLY and FYNNEI. This CDR3 is CASSQTSGGARYLNEQFF. The CDR3 DNA sequence: TGTGCCAGCAGCCAGACTAGCGGGGGGGCCCGGTATTTGAATGAGCAGTTCTTC.

This sequence joins TRBV5-1 and TRBJ1-2, with D perhaps TRBD1 (6 bases). Germline CDR1 SGHRS, CDR2 YFSETQ. The V end was cut by 0 bases, the J end by 1 base, with 13 bases between. This CDR3 spans 16 amino acids. CDR3 residues: CASSLARQVDNYGYTF. The CDR3 bases are TGCGCCAGCAGCTTGGCCCGACAGGTTGATAACTATGGCTACACCTTC.

This chain joins TRBV5-5 and TRBJ2-7, with D tentatively TRBD1 (5 bases). Germline V gene sequence: CDR1 SGHKS, CDR2 YYEKEE (reference sequence). This CDR3 spans 13 amino acids. The V gene lost 4 bases and the J gene lost 3 bases, with 11 bases spanning the gap. The CDR3 spells CASSPQGSYEQYF. CDR3 nucleotide sequence: TGTGCCAGCAGCCCCCAGGGAAGCTACGAGCAGTACTTC.

The chain links TRBV27 to TRBJ1-1; D possibly corresponds to TRBD1 (6 bases). The germline gives CDR1 MNHEY, CDR2 SMNVEV (reference sequence). Trimming took off 7 bases at V and 10 bases at J, with 22 bases between the two ends. This CDR3 contains 14 residues. CDR3 coding DNA: TGTGCCAGCAAGGAACACAGGGAAGTGGGTTCAGCTTTCTTT. It specifies CASKEHREVGSAFF.

The chain has TRBV20-1 and TRBJ1-6, with 7 bases lining up with TRBD1. With V trimmed by 3 bases and J by 2 bases, 13 bases remained unmatched. CDR1 DFQATT and CDR2 SNEGSKA come from the germline V gene (reference sequence). The CDR3 is 18 amino acids. CDR3 sequence: CSASTGTEGSAYNSPLHF. CDR3 DNA sequence: TGCAGTGCTAGTACGGGGACAGAAGGGTCGGCCTATAATTCACCCCTCCACTTT.